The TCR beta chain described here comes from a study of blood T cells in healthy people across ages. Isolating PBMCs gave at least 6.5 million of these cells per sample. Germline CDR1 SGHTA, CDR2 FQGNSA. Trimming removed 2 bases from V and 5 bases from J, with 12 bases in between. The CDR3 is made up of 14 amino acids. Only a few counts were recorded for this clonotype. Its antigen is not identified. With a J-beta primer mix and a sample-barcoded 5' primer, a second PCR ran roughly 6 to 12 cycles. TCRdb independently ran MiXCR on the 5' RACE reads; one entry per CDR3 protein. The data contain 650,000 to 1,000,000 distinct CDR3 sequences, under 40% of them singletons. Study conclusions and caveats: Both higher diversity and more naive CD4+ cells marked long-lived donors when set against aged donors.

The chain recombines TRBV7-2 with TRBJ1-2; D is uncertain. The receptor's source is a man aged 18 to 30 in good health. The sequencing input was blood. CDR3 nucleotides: TGTGCCAGCAGCTTATCTCCCATGGGATATGGCTACACCTTC. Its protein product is CASSLSPMGYGYTF.